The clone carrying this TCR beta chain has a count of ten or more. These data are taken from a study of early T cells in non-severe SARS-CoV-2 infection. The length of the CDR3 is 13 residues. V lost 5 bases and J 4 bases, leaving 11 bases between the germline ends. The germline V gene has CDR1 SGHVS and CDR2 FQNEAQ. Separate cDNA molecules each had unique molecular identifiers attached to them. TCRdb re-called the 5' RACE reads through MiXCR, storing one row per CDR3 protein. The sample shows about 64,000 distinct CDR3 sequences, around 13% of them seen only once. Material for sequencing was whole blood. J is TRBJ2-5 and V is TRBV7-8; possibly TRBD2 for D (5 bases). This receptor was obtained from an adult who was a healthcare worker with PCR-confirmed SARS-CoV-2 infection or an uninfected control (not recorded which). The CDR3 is CASSPGELETQYF. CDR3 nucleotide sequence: TGTGCCAGCAGCCCCGGGGAATTAGAGACCCAGTACTTC.